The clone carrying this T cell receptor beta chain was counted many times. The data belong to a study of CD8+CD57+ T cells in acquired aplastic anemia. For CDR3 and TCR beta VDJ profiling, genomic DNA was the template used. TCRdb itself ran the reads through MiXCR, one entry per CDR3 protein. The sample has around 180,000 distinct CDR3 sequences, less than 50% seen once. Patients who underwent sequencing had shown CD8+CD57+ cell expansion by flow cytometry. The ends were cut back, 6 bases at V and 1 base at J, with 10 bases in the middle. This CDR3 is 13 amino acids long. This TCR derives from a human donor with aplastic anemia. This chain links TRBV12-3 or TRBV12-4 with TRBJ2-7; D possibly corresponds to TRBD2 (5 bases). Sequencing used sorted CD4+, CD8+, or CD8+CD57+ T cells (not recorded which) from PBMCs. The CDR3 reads CASRRAGSYEQYF. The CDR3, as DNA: TGTGCCAGCAGGAGGGCAGGTTCCTACGAGCAGTACTTC.